This TCR beta chain derives from a study of shared clonotypes between healthy human individuals. The study's findings and limits: Sharing across several donors was seen in approximately 5.2% of naive CD4 clonotypes. Rarefaction analysis demonstrated incomplete sorted-subset sequencing notwithstanding large depth.

This clone occurred once. The antigen remains undetermined. CDR3 length equals 14 residues. Germline V gives CDR1 MNHEY, CDR2 SMNVEV (reference sequence). V dropped 6 bases and J dropped 7 bases, with 18 bases sitting between them. For every subset, genomic DNA was evenly distributed across several immunoSEQ plates. Repertoires were generated with immunoSEQ multiplex PCR, while TCRdb's copy carries only in-frame clones and drops some. Of just over 2,000,000 clones listed, around 96% are singletons. CD8 cells classed as naive were CD45RO-negative and positively selected for CCR7, excluding terminally differentiated effector memory CD45RA+ cells.

This chain connects TRBV27 to TRBJ1-2; possible D gene TRBD1, 6 bases. This sequence originates from a man aged 18 to 29 in good health. Sample: naive CD8+ T cells sorted from blood. CDR3 coding DNA: TGTGCCAGCAGCACATTAGGGGGTTTGGGTGGCTACACCTTC. It specifies CASSTLGGLGGYTF.